This T cell receptor (beta chain) was observed in a study of shared clonotypes between healthy human individuals. Study context: For every donor, three CD4 naive, three CD4 memory, two CD8 naive and one CD8 memory plates were used. Study-level points and caveats: An effect of sequencing depth on clonotype sharing among donors was expected. Roughly 4.7% was the fraction of naive CD4 clonotypes found shared across several donors.

The donors, healthy adults who were HIV-negative, had experienced no recent acute infections or vaccinations. About this clone: Antigen: not known.

Sequencing used immunoSEQ multiplex PCR; TCRdb keeps in-frame clones, though not all of them. The data hold roughly 1,000,000 clones, with about 84% observed a single time. The sequencing input was memory CD4+ T cells from PBMCs. As for subset: CD45RA-negative fraction. The source is a man aged 18 to 29 in good health. Some clones in this sample may be carry-over from other donors' samples.

This chain's CDR3 is CASSRGGAIDTQYF. CDR3 in DNA: TGTGCCAGCAGTAGAGGGGGCGCGATAGATACGCAGTATTTT. The V call is TRBV28, the J call TRBJ2-3; 7 nucleotides agree with TRBD1. The length of the CDR3 is 14 residues. Germline CDR1 and CDR2: MDHEN and SYDVKM. The V and J ends lost 5 bases and 5 bases, in that order; junction bases with no gene match: 7. The whole variable domain, remainder taken from reference TRBV28 and TRBJ2-3, is DVKVTQSSRYLVKRTGEKVFLECVQDMDHENMFWYRQDPGLGLRLIYFSYDVKMKEKGDIPEGYSVSREKKERFSLILESASTNQTSMYLCASSRGGAIDTQYFGPGTRLTVL.